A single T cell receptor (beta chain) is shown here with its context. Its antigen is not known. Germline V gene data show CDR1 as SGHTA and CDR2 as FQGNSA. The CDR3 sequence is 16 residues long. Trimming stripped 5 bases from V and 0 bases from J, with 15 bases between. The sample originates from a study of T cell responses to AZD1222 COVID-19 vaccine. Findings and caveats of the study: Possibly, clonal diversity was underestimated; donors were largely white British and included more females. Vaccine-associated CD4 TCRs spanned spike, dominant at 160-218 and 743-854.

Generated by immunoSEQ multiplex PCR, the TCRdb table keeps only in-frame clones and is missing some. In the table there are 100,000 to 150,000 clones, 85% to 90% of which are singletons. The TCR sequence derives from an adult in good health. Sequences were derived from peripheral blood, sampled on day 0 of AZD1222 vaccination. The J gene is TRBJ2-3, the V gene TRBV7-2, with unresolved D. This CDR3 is CASSLGHLSSTDTQYF. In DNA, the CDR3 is TGTGCCAGCAGCCTAGGGCACTTATCTAGCACAGATACGCAGTATTTT.